Following are 20 T cell receptor beta chains from one sample sequenced in a study of naive and memory T cell subsets. General study results and limits: Especially in CD8 cells, naive repertoires contained a few larger clonotypes, possibly CD45RA-re-expressing memory cells.

Their antigen targets remain unknown. Both TRBC1 and TRBC2 were covered by a beta constant-region primer of two equimolar oligonucleotides. Ligated cDNA was amplified by four rounds of PCR with nested alpha and beta constant-region primers and SP2. Each CDR3 protein gets one entry after TCRdb re-called the UMI-ligation and nested PCR reads with MiXCR. The sample has more than 95,000 distinct CDR3 sequences, around 15% seen once; the top ten hold approximately 2.8%. Sequences were obtained from naive CD8+ T cells from blood. The source is a human donor in good health.

The genes are TRBV7-2 and TRBJ1-1; the D is unclear. V was shortened by 7 bases and J by 1 base, with 7 bases between the two germline ends. From germline, CDR1 is SGHTA and CDR2 FQGNSA. The CDR3 runs 12 residues. This chain's CDR3 is CASMHGNTEAFF. Written as DNA, the CDR3 is TGTGCCAGCATGCACGGGAACACTGAAGCTTTCTTT.

The rearrangement uses TRBV7-9 and TRBJ1-4; TRBD1 aligns across 7 bases. Germline lookup yields CDR1 SEHNR and CDR2 FQNEAQ (reference sequence). The CDR3 has 15 residues. The V and J ends lost 4 bases and 3 bases, in that order; junction bases with no gene match: 5. The CDR3 reads CASSSPGGSNEKLFF. In nucleotides, the CDR3 is TGTGCCAGCAGCTCTCCAGGGGGATCTAATGAAAAACTGTTTTTT. Combining the CDR3 with reference TRBV7-9 and TRBJ1-4 gives the whole variable domain DTGVSQNPRHKITKRGQNVTFRCDPISEHNRLYWYRQTLGQGPEFLTYFQNEAQLEKSRLLSDRFSAERPKGSFSTLEIQRTEQGDSAMYLCASSSPGGSNEKLFFGSGTQLSVL.

This clonotype occurred a few times. The chain couples TRBV2 to TRBJ2-6, with unresolved D. Trimming left V 1 base short and J 3 bases short, with 4 bases between. Germline V gives CDR1 SNHLY, CDR2 FYNNEI. The CDR3 covers 14 residues. Here the CDR3 reads CASSEGVGANVLTF. The DNA for the CDR3 is TGTGCCAGCAGTGAAGGGGTTGGGGCCAACGTCCTGACTTTC.

The rearrangement links TRBV4-3 to TRBJ2-7; TRBD1 matches at 11 bases. V lost 0 bases, J lost 4 bases, and 2 bases stayed unmatched. CDR1 LGHNA and CDR2 YSLEER come from the germline V gene. CDR3 length: 15 residues. In nucleotides, the CDR3 is TGCGCCAGCAGCCAAGACAGGGACAGGGGGTACGAGCAGTACTTC. Translation: CASSQDRDRGYEQYF.

The rearrangement joins TRBV12-3 or TRBV12-4 to TRBJ2-4, with 13 bases lining up with TRBD2. Trimming took 1 base from V and 13 from J; bases not matched to a gene: 10. This CDR3 region has 16 residues. The CDR3 sequence: CASSLGEGLAGPLQYF. CDR3 coding DNA: TGTGCCAGCAGTTTAGGCGAGGGACTAGCGGGACCTTTGCAGTACTTC.

The table lists this clonotype with many counts. The chain carries TRBV7-2 and TRBJ2-1, with no clear D. Between the trimmed V and J ends, which lost 2 bases and 7 bases, there was a span of 6 bases. CDR1 is SGHTA and CDR2 is FQGNSA in the germline V gene. This CDR3 comprises 12 residues. The CDR3 sequence: CASSLKSNEQFF. In DNA form, the CDR3 reads TGTGCCAGCAGCTTAAAGTCGAATGAGCAGTTCTTC.

The chain has TRBV12-3 or TRBV12-4 and TRBJ1-1, with D maybe TRBD1 (5 bases). The V gene lost 6 bases and the J gene lost 0 bases, with 11 bases spanning the gap. This CDR3 comprises 14 residues. The CDR3 DNA follows: TGTGCCAGCAGCGACGACAGTATGAACACTGAAGCTTTCTTT. Translation: CASSDDSMNTEAFF.

The chain recombines TRBV6-4 with TRBJ1-4, with no clear D. Trimming pared 4 bases from V and 11 bases from J, leaving 11 bases between. The germline V gene has CDR1 MRHNA and CDR2 SNTAGT. The CDR3 has 12 residues. CDR3 in DNA: TGTGCCAGCAGTGCACGGTTAGCGAAACTGTTTTTT. This encodes CASSARLAKLFF.

Only one count was recorded for this clonotype. This chain joins TRBV4-2 and TRBJ2-7, with a possible D match to TRBD2 (6 bases). The CDR3 extends over 15 amino acids. The V and J ends lost 1 base and 1 base respectively, with 11 bases between them. Germline CDR1 LGHNA, CDR2 YNFKEQ. The CDR3 nucleotides are TGTGCCAGCAGCCAAGGGGCGGGGAAATCCTACGAGCAGTACTTC. The encoded protein is CASSQGAGKSYEQYF.

The rearrangement uses TRBV12-3 or TRBV12-4 and TRBJ2-3; D may be TRBD2 (5 bases). Trimming removed 1 base from V and 4 bases from J, with 15 bases in between. The length of the CDR3 is 16 residues. CDR3 loop: CASSLGAGLGSDTQYF. The DNA for the CDR3 is TGTGCCAGCAGTTTAGGGGCGGGCCTAGGCTCAGATACGCAGTATTTT.

Many counts were recorded for this clonotype. This chain joins TRBV7-9 and TRBJ2-7; 11 bases are a match to TRBD2. V lost 5 bases and J lost 0; bases outside the gene matches: 6. This CDR3 has 16 residues. From germline, CDR1 is SEHNR and CDR2 FQNEAQ (reference sequence). The CDR3: CASSPTSGGISYEQYF. CDR3 nucleotides: TGTGCCAGCAGCCCCACTAGCGGGGGAATCTCCTACGAGCAGTACTTC.

Ten or more counts support this clonotype. V is TRBV5-4 and J is TRBJ2-1, with D uncertain. Germline V gene sequence: CDR1 SGHNT, CDR2 YYREEE (reference sequence). Trimming pared 0 bases from V and 2 bases from J, leaving 9 bases between. CDR3 length equals 15 residues. The DNA of the CDR3 is TGTGCCAGCAGCTTGGCCGATTTACCCTACAATGAGCAGTTCTTC. Amino acids: CASSLADLPYNEQFF.

The table lists this clonotype with a few counts. This sequence joins TRBV29-1 and TRBJ2-3, with 10 bases that match TRBD2. This CDR3 contains 13 residues. V was pared by 7 bases and J by 7 bases, with 8 bases of the junction left unmatched. Germline V gives CDR1 SQVTM, CDR2 ANQGSEA. The CDR3 loop reads CSAAGGPRNTQYF. The CDR3 nucleotides read TGCAGCGCAGCGGGGGGGCCGAGAAATACGCAGTATTTT.

This clonotype was observed a handful of times. The rearrangement uses TRBV9 and TRBJ2-3; D remains ambiguous. Trimming cost V 6 bases and J 4 bases, with 9 bases left between them. CDR3 size: 12 residues. Per germline, CDR1 SGDLS and CDR2 YYNGEE. For the CDR3, the DNA is TGTGCCAGCACGTCAGGTGCAGATACGCAGTATTTT. Protein product: CASTSGADTQYF.

The chain recombines TRBV12-3 or TRBV12-4 with TRBJ1-2, with D unclear. With 5 bases removed from V and 8 bases from J, the gap between germline ends came to 15 bases. The CDR3 totals 13 residues. Here the CDR3 reads CASSPAGLEGYTF. The CDR3 DNA reads TGTGCCAGCAGTCCAGCCGGGCTTGAGGGCTACACCTTC.

The table lists this clonotype with a few counts. This chain uses TRBV9 with TRBJ1-2; possibly TRBD1 for D (6 bases). The CDR3 has 18 amino acids. The germline gives CDR1 SGDLS, CDR2 YYNGEE. The V end lost 2 bases, the J end lost 2 bases, and 22 bases lay between the germline ends. As DNA, the CDR3 is TGTGCCAGCAGCGTTGGACAGCAATCTTCCCCTGCCAACTATGGCTACACCTTC. This sequence encodes CASSVGQQSSPANYGYTF.

The chain uses TRBV15 and TRBJ2-7, with TRBD1 matching over 10 bases. The germline V gene encodes CDR1 LNHNV and CDR2 YYDKDF (reference sequence). The ends lost 0 bases at V and 3 bases at J; junction bases unmatched: 8. The CDR3 totals 17 residues. CDR3 bases: TGTGCCACCAGCAGAGATGTCCGGGACAGGGGTTTCTACGAGCAGTACTTC. It specifies CATSRDVRDRGFYEQYF.

This clonotype was recorded a few times. The chain combines TRBV28 with TRBJ1-6, with D possibly being TRBD1 (6 bases). The CDR3 covers 15 residues. Trimming left V 3 bases short and J 6 bases short, with 12 bases between. CDR1 and CDR2 from the germline V gene are MDHEN and SYDVKM. As DNA, the CDR3 is TGTGCCAGCAGTTTTCGCAGGGGAAGTAATTCACCCCTCCACTTT. Amino acid sequence: CASSFRRGSNSPLHF.

This clonotype was seen more than once but under ten times. The rearrangement uses TRBV28 and TRBJ2-3, with a weak D call TRBD1 (6 bases). CDR3 length equals 17 residues. V was clipped by 4 bases and J by 1 base, with 18 bases between them. CDR1 is MDHEN and CDR2 is SYDVKM in the germline V gene. The CDR3 DNA sequence: TGTGCCAGCAGTTCACCGATCCAGGGGAAAGGCACAGATACGCAGTATTTT. Encoded protein: CASSSPIQGKGTDTQYF. Together with reference TRBV28 and TRBJ2-3, the CDR3 gives the full variable domain: DVKVTQSSRYLVKRTGEKVFLECVQDMDHENMFWYRQDPGLGLRLIYFSYDVKMKEKGDIPEGYSVSREKKERFSLILESASTNQTSMYLCASSSPIQGKGTDTQYFGPGTRLTVL.

At least ten counts were recorded for this clonotype. The chain is built from TRBV6-5 and TRBJ1-1, with D possibly matching TRBD1 (5 bases). Germline V gene sequence: CDR1 MNHEY, CDR2 SVGAGI. This CDR3 has 14 residues. V lost 6 bases, J lost 5 bases, and 16 bases lay in between. Here the CDR3 reads CASSPVQAGTEAFF. The CDR3 DNA reads TGTGCCAGCAGCCCGGTCCAGGCAGGGACTGAAGCTTTCTTT.